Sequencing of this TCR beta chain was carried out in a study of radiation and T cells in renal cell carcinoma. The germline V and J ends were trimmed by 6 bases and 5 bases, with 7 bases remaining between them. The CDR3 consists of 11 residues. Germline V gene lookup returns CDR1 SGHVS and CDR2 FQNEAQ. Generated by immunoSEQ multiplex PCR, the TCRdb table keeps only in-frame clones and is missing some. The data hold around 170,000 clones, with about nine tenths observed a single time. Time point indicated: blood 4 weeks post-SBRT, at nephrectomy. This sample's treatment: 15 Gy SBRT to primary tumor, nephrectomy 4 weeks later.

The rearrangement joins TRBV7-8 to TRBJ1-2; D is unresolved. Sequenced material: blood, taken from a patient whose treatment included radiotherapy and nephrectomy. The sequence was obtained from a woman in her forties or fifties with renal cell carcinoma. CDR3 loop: CASRQIYGYTF. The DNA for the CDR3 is TGTGCCAGCAGACAAATTTATGGCTACACCTTC.